A selection of T cell receptor beta chains follows, all from one sample in a study of blood T cells in healthy people across ages. TCRdb redid the calling of the 5' RACE reads with MiXCR, one entry per CDR3 protein. The data contain around 900,000 distinct CDR3 sequences, roughly 26% of them singletons. Sequenced material: blood. Receptors were obtained from a woman aged 80 or over in good health. The CDR3 runs from the conserved cysteine through the conserved F or W. Size is omitted from some rows. Given values are once, few, many or a class for expanded clones.

clone_size,j_call,v_call,cdr3_aa
many,TRBJ2-5,TRBV12-3/TRBV12-4,CASRPAGAVELETQYF
NA,TRBJ1-5,TRBV5-1,CASSLPKQTNQPQHF
few,TRBJ1-2,TRBV7-9,CASSTMGYTF
few,TRBJ2-7,TRBV13,CASSPSPDSYEQYF
many,TRBJ2-1,TRBV7-2,CASTHTMNNEQFF
few,TRBJ2-2,TRBV7-9,CASSLQGAANTGELFF
NA,TRBJ2-7,TRBV7-2,CASSPGGRTQYF
NA,TRBJ2-3,TRBV7-2,CASSYGLAEFITDTQYF
many,TRBJ2-1,TRBV11-1,CASSSSHPGLAGASSYNEQFF
NA,TRBJ2-5,TRBV21-1,CASSKRRGVGRLGETQYF
few,TRBJ2-6,TRBV6-5,CASSYRGTGVSGANVLTF
few,TRBJ1-4,TRBV28,CASGLTATNEKLFF
many,TRBJ2-1,TRBV14,CASSRRGVNSGGAFEQFF
NA,TRBJ2-3,TRBV12-3/TRBV12-4,CASSHSGQLRTDTQYF
many,TRBJ1-2,TRBV5-1,CASSIDAGGVGYTF
NA,TRBJ1-2,TRBV30,CAWRPQNYGYTF
NA,TRBJ2-7,TRBV7-2,CASSLAGRGTGGIYEQYF